What follows are 9 T cell receptor beta chains derived from one specimen sequenced in a study of neurological immune-mediated disorders. One entry per CDR3 protein, called by TCRdb with MiXCR from the 5' RACE reads. The table has 28,000 or so distinct CDR3 sequences, around 12% seen once. Material for sequencing was PBMCs. The receptors here all came from a man aged 60-69 years in good health.

V gene TRBV11-2 combines with J gene TRBJ2-7; no clear D gene. V was cut by 5 bases and J by 3 bases, with 8 bases left in between. Germline values: CDR1 SGHAT, CDR2 FQNNGV. This CDR3 is 12 amino acids long. The CDR3 DNA reads as TGTGCCAGCAGCCCTTGGGGCTACGAGCAGTACTTC. Translation gives CASSPWGYEQYF.

There are many counts of this clonotype. The V gene is TRBV7-2, the J gene TRBJ2-7; D might be TRBD2 (6 bases). V shed 5 bases and J shed 0 bases, with 11 bases lying between them. Germline V CDR1 and CDR2: SGHTA, FQGNSA. The CDR3 length is 14 residues. The CDR3 sequence: CASSPRRDSYEQYF. CDR3 in DNA: TGTGCCAGCAGCCCTAGGCGGGACTCCTACGAGCAGTACTTC.

In its sample, this clonotype was seen many times. V usage is TRBV20-1 and J usage is TRBJ2-5; 7 nucleotides align to TRBD1. Germline CDR1 and CDR2: DFQATT and SNEGSKA (reference sequence). The CDR3 is 15 residues long. J gave up 5 bases and V 0 bases, and 9 bases lay outside the gene matches. The CDR3 region is CSARDYLRGLETQYF. CDR3 nucleotide sequence: TGCAGTGCTAGAGATTATTTGAGGGGGCTGGAGACCCAGTACTTC.

This clonotype was detected many times. This chain connects TRBV7-9 to TRBJ1-1; the match to TRBD1 covers 9 bases. J gave up 2 bases and V 7 bases, and 8 bases lay outside the gene matches. CDR1 and CDR2 (germline): SEHNR, FQNEAQ (reference sequence). The CDR3 is 15 amino acids. The CDR3 sequence is CASTRTGGLNTEAFF. The CDR3 DNA reads TGTGCCAGCACTCGAACAGGGGGCCTCAACACTGAAGCTTTCTTT.

Many counts were recorded for this clonotype. This chain joins TRBV7-8 and TRBJ2-7, with 10 bases matching TRBD1. Germline CDR1 is SGHVS and CDR2 is FQNEAQ. V shed 5 bases and J 4 bases; nucleotides not matched to a gene: 8. The CDR3 totals 15 residues. CDR3 sequence reads: CASSPRDRGSYEQYF. The CDR3 nucleotides are TGTGCCAGCAGCCCCCGGGACAGGGGAAGTTACGAGCAGTACTTC. Full variable domain (remainder filled in from reference TRBV7-8 and TRBJ2-7): GAGVSQSPRYKVAKRGQDVALRCDPISGHVSLFWYQQALGQGPEFLTYFQNEAQLDKSGLPSDRFFAERPEGSVSTLKIQRTQQEDSAVYLCASSPRDRGSYEQYFGPGTRLTVT.

This clonotype was seen ten or more times. This chain connects TRBV6-6 to TRBJ1-5, with D unresolved. The germline CDR1 and CDR2 sequences are MNHNY and SVGAGI (reference sequence). Trimming shortened V by 2 bases and J by 2 bases, and 10 bases separated the two germline ends. The CDR3 is 15 amino acids. The CDR3 sequence is CASSYGPSGNQPQHF. The CDR3 DNA sequence: TGTGCCAGCAGTTACGGGCCGAGCGGCAATCAGCCCCAGCATTTT.

This clonotype was picked up many times. Here the CDR3 DNA reads TGTGCCAGCAGCCCGACTAGCGGGAGAGGTACGCAGTATTTT. This sequence encodes CASSPTSGRGTQYF. The genes are TRBV12-3 or TRBV12-4 and TRBJ2-3; 12 bases line up with TRBD2. The CDR3 runs 14 residues. J gave up 8 bases and V 6 bases, and 6 bases lay outside the gene matches.

In regard to this clonotype: Because it lacks the conserved phenylalanine or tryptophan at the end, this CDR3 is likely a read error. The gene calls are TRBV11-2 and TRBJ2-7; possibly TRBD2 for D (5 bases). V dropped 1 base and J dropped 10 bases, with 17 bases sitting between them. CDR1 is SGHAT and CDR2 is FQNNGV in the germline V gene. The CDR3 runs 14 residues. CDR3 DNA: TGTGCCAGCAGCTTAGGGTTCCTGGAGGCCGACCAGTACTGC. Translated: CASSLGFLEADQYC.

Many counts were recorded for this clonotype. The chain recombines TRBV6-6 with TRBJ2-1; 7 bases are a match to TRBD1. Germline CDR1 is MNHNY and CDR2 is SVGAGI (reference sequence). After removal of 7 bases from V and 9 bases from J, the junction contained 9 bases not matched to a gene. CDR3 length: 13 amino acids. The CDR3 DNA reads TGTGCCAGCAAACCTACAGGGGATGGTGAGCAGTTCTTC. This codes for CASKPTGDGEQFF.